This T cell receptor beta chain appears in the sequencing data of a study of blood T cell repertoires in COVID-19. Study background: Acute and convalescent COVID-19 specimens originated in the United States, Italy and Spain. T cells, B-cell-depleted T cells, or PBMCs provided the cDNA or gDNA that served as material.

The V end was cut by 6 bases, the J end by 7 bases, with 13 bases between. The CDR3 is 13 amino acids. The germline V gene has CDR1 MNHEY and CDR2 SVGAGI. The authors' processing: Reference gene primer amplification in the assay estimated nucleated cell counts. Assay: immunoSEQ multiplex PCR; the TCRdb copy retains only in-frame clones and omits some. V and J calls and clone size follow that table, whereas D and trimming were derived from the DNA. Here the sample spans about 250,000 clones, about three quarters being singletons. The sequenced material came from peripheral blood. This chain connects TRBV6-5 to TRBJ1-5; no definite D call. The TCR comes from a woman aged 80 or over with acute or convalescent COVID-19. Here the CDR3 reads CASRGSSGQPQHF. Written as DNA, the CDR3 is TGTGCCAGCAGAGGATCATCGGGACAGCCCCAGCATTTT.